This TCR beta chain was sequenced during a study of blood T cell repertoires in COVID-19. In the study overall: COVID-19 samples collected from the United States, Italy and Spain covered acute and convalescent phases. The cDNA or gDNA used as material had been derived from T cells, B-cell-depleted T cells, or PBMCs.

Participants were aged 18 to 89 years from more than 20 US areas. The study recruited exposed participants who had met a COVID-19 case within 2 weeks before entry. The repertoire was sequenced with immunoSEQ multiplex PCR; TCRdb's copy has only in-frame clones and lacks some. This sample yields hundreds of thousands of clones, of which around nine tenths are seen a single time; about 1.5% belongs to the top ten. The sequence came from a woman in her late teens or twenties who had been exposed to COVID-19. The sequenced sample consisted of PBMCs or T cells enriched from blood (not recorded which).

CDR3 sequence: CASSPRGGHYEQYF. In nucleotides, the CDR3 is TGTGCCAGCAGTCCCCGGGGAGGGCACTACGAGCAGTACTTC. The chain recombines TRBV27 with TRBJ2-7, with 7 positions matching TRBD2. The CDR3 length is 14 residues. The V segment lost 5 bases and the J segment 3 bases; nucleotides outside the gene matches: 7. Germline V lookup: CDR1 MNHEY, CDR2 SMNVEV (reference sequence).